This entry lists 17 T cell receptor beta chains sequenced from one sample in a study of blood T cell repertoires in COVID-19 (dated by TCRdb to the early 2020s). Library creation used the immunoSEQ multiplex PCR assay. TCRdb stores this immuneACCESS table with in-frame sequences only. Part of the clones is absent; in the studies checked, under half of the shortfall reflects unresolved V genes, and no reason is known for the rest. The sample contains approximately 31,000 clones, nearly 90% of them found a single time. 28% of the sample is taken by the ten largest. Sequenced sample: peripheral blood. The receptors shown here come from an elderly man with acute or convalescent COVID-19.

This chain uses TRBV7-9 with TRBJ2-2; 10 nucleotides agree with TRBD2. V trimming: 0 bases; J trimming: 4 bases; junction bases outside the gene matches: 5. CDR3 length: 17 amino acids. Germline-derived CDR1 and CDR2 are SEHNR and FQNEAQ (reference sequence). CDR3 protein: CASSLAGTSESTGELFF. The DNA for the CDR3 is TGTGCCAGCAGCTTAGCCGGGACTAGCGAGAGCACCGGGGAGCTGTTTTTT.

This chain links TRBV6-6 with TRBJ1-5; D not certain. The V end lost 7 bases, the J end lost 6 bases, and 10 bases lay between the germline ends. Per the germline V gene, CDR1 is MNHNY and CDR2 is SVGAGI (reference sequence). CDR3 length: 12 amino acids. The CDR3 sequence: CASTVDFQPQHF. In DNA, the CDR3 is TGTGCCAGCACCGTGGACTTTCAGCCCCAGCATTTT.

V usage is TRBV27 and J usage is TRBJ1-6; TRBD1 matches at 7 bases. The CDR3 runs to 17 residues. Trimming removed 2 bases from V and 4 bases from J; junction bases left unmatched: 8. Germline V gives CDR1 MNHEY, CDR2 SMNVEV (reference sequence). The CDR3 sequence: CASSLGIPGQYNSPLHF. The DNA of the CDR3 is TGTGCCAGCAGTTTAGGGATCCCGGGACAGTATAATTCACCCCTCCACTTT.

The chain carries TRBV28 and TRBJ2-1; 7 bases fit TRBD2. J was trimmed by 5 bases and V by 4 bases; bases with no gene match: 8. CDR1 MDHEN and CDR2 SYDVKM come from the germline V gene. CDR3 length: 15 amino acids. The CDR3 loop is CASSSGGGPHNEQFF. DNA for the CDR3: TGTGCCAGCAGTTCGGGGGGAGGGCCTCACAATGAGCAGTTCTTC.

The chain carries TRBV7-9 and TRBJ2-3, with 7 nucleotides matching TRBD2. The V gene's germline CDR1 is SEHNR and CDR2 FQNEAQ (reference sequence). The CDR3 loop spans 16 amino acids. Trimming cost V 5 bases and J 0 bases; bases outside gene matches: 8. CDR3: CASSPRGGISTDTQYF. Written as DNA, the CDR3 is TGTGCCAGCAGCCCCCGGGGAGGGATAAGCACAGATACGCAGTATTTT.

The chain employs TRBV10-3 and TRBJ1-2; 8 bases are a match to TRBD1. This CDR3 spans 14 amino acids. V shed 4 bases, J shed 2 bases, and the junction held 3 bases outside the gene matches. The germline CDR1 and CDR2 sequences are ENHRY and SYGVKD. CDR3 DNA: TGTGCCATCAGTGGGCAGGGGGCGAACTATGGCTACACCTTC. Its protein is CAISGQGANYGYTF.

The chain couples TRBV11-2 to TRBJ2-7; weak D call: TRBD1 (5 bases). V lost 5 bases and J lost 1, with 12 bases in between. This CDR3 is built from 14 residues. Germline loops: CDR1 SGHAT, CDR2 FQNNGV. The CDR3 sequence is CASSLAGMSYEQYF. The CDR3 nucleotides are TGTGCCAGCAGCCTCGCAGGGATGTCCTACGAGCAGTACTTC.

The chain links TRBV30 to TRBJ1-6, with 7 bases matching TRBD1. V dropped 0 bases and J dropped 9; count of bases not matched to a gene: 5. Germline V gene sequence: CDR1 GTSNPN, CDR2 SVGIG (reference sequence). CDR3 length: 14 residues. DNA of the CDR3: TGTGCCTGGAGTGTAAGCGCAGGGGGTTCACCCCTCCACTTT. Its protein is CAWSVSAGGSPLHF. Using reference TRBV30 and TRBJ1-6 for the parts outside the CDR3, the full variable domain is SQTIHQWPATLVQPVGSPLSLECTVEGTSNPNLYWYRQAAGRGLQLLFYSVGIGQISSEVPQNLSASRPQDRQFILSSKKLLLSDSGFYLCAWSVSAGGSPLHFGNGTRLTVT.

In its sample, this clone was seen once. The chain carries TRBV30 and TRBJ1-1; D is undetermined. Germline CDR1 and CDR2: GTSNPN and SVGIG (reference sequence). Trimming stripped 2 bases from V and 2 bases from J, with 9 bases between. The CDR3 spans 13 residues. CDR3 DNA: TGTGCCTGGAGTATGACATCCAACACTGAAGCTTTCTTT. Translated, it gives CAWSMTSNTEAFF.

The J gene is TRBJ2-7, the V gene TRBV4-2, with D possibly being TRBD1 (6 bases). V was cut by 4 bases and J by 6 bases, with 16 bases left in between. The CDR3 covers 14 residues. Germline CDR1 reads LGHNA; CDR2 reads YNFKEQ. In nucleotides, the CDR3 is TGTGCCAGCAGCCCCGGCAGGGGCAGCCGCGAGCAGTACTTC. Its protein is CASSPGRGSREQYF.

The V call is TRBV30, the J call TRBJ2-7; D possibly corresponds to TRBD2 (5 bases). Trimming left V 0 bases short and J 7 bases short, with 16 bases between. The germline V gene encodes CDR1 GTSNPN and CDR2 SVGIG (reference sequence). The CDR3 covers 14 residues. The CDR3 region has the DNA TGTGCCTGGAGTGTACAGTCGGGGAAGATAGAGCAGTACTTC. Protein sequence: CAWSVQSGKIEQYF.

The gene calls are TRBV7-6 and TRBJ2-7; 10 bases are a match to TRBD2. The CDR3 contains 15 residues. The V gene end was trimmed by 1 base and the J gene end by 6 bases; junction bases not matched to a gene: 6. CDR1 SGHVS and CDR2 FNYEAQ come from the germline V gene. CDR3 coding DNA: TGTGCCAGCAGCTTAGAACTAGCGGGAAGAGGCGAGCAGTACTTC. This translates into CASSLELAGRGEQYF.

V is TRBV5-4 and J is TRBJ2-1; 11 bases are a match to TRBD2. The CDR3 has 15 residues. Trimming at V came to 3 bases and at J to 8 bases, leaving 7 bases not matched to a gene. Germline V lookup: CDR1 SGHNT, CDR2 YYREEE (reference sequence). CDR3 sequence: CASSSTGTSGDEQFF. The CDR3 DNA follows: TGTGCCAGCAGCTCCACCGGGACTAGCGGCGATGAGCAGTTCTTC. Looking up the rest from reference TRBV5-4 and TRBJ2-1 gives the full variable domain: ETGVTQSPTHLIKTRGQQVTLRCSSQSGHNTVSWYQQALGQGPQFIFQYYREEENGRGNFPPRFSGLQFPNYSSELNVNALELDDSALYLCASSSTGTSGDEQFFGPGTRLTVL.

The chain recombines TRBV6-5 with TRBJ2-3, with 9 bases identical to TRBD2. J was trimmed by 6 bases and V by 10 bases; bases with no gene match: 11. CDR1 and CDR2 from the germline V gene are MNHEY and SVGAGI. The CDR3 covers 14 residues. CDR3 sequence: CAIGSSGNWDTQYF. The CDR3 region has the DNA TGTGCCATCGGCTCTAGCGGGAATTGGGATACGCAGTATTTT.

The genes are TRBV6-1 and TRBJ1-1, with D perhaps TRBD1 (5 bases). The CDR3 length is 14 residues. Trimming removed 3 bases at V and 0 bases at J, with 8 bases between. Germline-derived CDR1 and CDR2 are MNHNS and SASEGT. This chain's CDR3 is CASSDRGVNTEAFF. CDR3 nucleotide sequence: TGTGCCAGCAGTGATAGGGGTGTGAACACTGAAGCTTTCTTT.

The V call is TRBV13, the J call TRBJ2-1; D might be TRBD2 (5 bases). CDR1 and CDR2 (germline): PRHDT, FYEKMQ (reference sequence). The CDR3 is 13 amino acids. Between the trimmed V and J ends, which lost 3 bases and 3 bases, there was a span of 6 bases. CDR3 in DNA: TGTGCCAGCAGCTTGGACTTCTACAATGAGCAGTTCTTC. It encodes CASSLDFYNEQFF.

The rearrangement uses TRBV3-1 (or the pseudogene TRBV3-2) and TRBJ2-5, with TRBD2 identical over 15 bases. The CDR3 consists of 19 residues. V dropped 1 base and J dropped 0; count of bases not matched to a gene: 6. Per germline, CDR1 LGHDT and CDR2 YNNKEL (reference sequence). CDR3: CASSQGRTSGRGYQETQYF. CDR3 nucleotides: TGTGCCAGCAGCCAAGGTCGGACTAGCGGGAGGGGATACCAAGAGACCCAGTACTTC.